This T cell receptor beta chain derives from a study of beta chain features in type 1 diabetes. This clone was counted a few times. The CDR3 sequence is 15 residues long. Germline V CDR1 and CDR2: SGHAT, FQNNGV. Trimming took off 0 bases at V and 2 bases at J, with 11 bases between the two ends. Expressed TCRB transcripts were sequenced because the entire RNA isolate underwent reverse transcription. Only in-frame clones appear in the TCRdb table, and some are missing; sequencing was by immunoSEQ multiplex PCR. The sample lists approximately 250,000 clones; 13% to 15% were seen once. Every sorted population was more than 95% pure.

The sequence came from a woman between 40 and 50 years old in good health. The sample was naive CD4+ T cells from blood. This chain uses TRBV11-2 with TRBJ2-7, with D tentatively TRBD1 (5 bases). The CDR3 coding sequence is TGTGCCAGCAGCTTAGAGGCGACAGCGACCTACGAGCAGTACTTC. Translated, it gives CASSLEATATYEQYF.